This T cell receptor beta chain derives from a study of early T cells in non-severe SARS-CoV-2 infection (dated by TCRdb to about 2021). The study in broad terms: Bulk RNA from unsorted whole blood was used for TCR sequencing, so alpha and beta chains could not be paired. What the research found in general, with its limitations: VDJdb matching was skewed toward anti-spike CD8 responses, so virus-specific expansions were likely underestimated and private and CD4 specificities were missed.

The CDR3, cysteine through phenylalanine, is 15 amino acids long. Solely the CDR3 DNA is kept, with 45 bases framed from the first base. The germline V gene (reference sequence) specifies LNHDA as CDR1 and SQIVND as CDR2. V loses 3 bases, J loses 2 bases, and the germline ends lie 14 bases apart. This was a case-control study nested in a cohort of healthcare workers in London, UK, who had nasopharyngeal swab PCR tests and blood samples taken every week. Healthcare workers were enrolled in the week of the UK lockdown, from 23 to 31 March 2020, and were followed every week for up to roughly 15 weeks. As concerns this clonotype: The antigen this receptor binds is unknown. Qualities for individual bases were not recorded, and no much larger clone is one base off.

The library was generated by 5' RACE. The sequencer was a NextSeq 500. To correct for sequencing error and PCR bias, the TCR library protocol tagged individual cDNA molecules with unique molecular identifiers. TCR alpha and beta chains were both sequenced, and the abundances of alpha and beta sequences in each sample were closely correlated with each other. In the authors' own workflow: Decombinator V4 was used to annotate TCR sequences for V gene, J gene and CDR3. TCRs were defined as expanded if a significant change between any two time points was detected under a Poisson model with p below 0.0001. TCR abundances were normalised to the total number of TCRs sequenced per sample and expressed as counts per million. TRAV1-2 paired with TRAJ12, TRAJ20 or TRAJ33 defined MAIT TCRs, while TRAV10 paired with TRAJ18 defined iNKT TCRs. A search of VDJdb, accessed on 1 November 2021, was run for TCRs annotated to CMV, EBV and SARS-CoV-2, with TCRs annotated for multiple antigens excluded. In TCRdb, the public reads were trimmed at Q25 with fastp and aligned with MiXCR, with productive beta chains retained. Every entry covers one CDR3 protein and lists the most common genes and DNA from its rows. TCRdb, not the original authors, processed these V and J calls. Present in this sample are 35,000 to 45,000 distinct CDR3 sequences, 5.5% to 6.5% of which were seen just once. Clones ranked in the top ten supply 12% of the sample.

Recombination joined TRBV19 with TRBJ2-7; the D gene identity is not certain. This receptor was taken from an adult who was a healthcare worker with PCR-confirmed SARS-CoV-2 infection or an uninfected control (not recorded which). Sequenced input: whole blood. Read as DNA, the sequence is TGTGCCAGTAGTATTGTGTGGGGTCTGACCTACGAGCAGTACTTC. Translated, it gives CASSIVWGLTYEQYF.